The sequence of this T cell receptor (beta chain) was determined in a study of post-analysis software for immune sequencing data. Overall study context: Clinical courses comprised relapsing-remitting, secondary progressive and progressive-relapsing multiple sclerosis.

Regarding this clonotype: The antigen is not known.

Per the germline V gene, CDR1 is SGHTA and CDR2 is FQGTGA. The CDR3 totals 16 residues. Trimming pared 4 bases from V and 4 bases from J, leaving 19 bases between. Overall study findings and caveats: Analysis by F measure revealed that same-batch samples clustered strongly together. Relative to controls, patients had several TRBV segments at higher frequency, with TRBV5-6, TRBV5-1 and TRBV20-1 among these. The study found significantly lower normalized Chao1 diversity in multiple sclerosis patients than in controls.

Presence of unique molecular identifiers characterized the TCR beta cDNA libraries. The source material, about 0.95 to 10 million T cells, gave rise to roughly 500,000 cDNA molecules. MiXCR, run by TCRdb on the PCR reads, gives a single entry per CDR3 protein. Of more than 500,000 distinct CDR3 sequences in the sample, 30% to 40% were seen once. This chain joins TRBV7-3 and TRBJ1-1; a possible D gene is TRBD1 (5 bases). The TCR originated in a girl between 2 and 17 years old with multiple sclerosis. The source material was blood. DNA for the CDR3: TGTGCCAGCAGCTCGTCCCCGGGGGGGGATCCCACTGAAGCTTTCTTT. Translating it yields CASSSSPGGDPTEAFF.